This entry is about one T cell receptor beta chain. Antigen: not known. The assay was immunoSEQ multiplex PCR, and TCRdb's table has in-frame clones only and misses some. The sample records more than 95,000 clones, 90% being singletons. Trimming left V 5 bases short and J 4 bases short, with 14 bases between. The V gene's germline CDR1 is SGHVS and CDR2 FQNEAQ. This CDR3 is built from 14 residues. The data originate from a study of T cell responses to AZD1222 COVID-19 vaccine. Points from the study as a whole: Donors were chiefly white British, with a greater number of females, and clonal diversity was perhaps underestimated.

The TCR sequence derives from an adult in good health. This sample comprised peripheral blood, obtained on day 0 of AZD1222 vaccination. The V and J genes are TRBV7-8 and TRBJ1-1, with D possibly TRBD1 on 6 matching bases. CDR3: CASSMNRVGTEAFF. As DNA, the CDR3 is TGTGCCAGCAGCATGAACAGGGTGGGCACTGAAGCTTTCTTT.